These 29 T cell receptor beta chains came from one sample sequenced in a study of blood T cell repertoires in COVID-19. The repertoire was sequenced with immunoSEQ multiplex PCR; TCRdb's copy has only in-frame clones and lacks some. Counted here are 55,000 to 80,000 clones, 75% to 90% occurring once; the ten biggest clones make up 12%. Sequencing used peripheral blood. The receptors here all came from a human donor in a cohort sampled during active COVID-19.

V usage is TRBV27 and J usage is TRBJ1-5; D uncertain. The CDR3 is 14 amino acids. V was shortened by 6 bases and J by 7 bases, with 16 bases between the two germline ends. The germline V gene encodes CDR1 MNHEY and CDR2 SMNVEV (reference sequence). The CDR3 sequence: CASSRERGGQPQHF. The DNA of the CDR3 is TGTGCCAGCAGCCGAGAGAGAGGTGGCCAGCCCCAGCATTTT.

The chain uses TRBV10-1 and TRBJ2-1, with D perhaps matching TRBD2 (6 bases). Deletions cut 5 bases from V and 14 bases from J, with 19 bases between. The CDR3 length is 13 residues. In germline, CDR1 is WNHNN, CDR2 SYGVQD (reference sequence). The CDR3 coding sequence is TGCGCCAGCAGTAGGGACTCGGGATCAATCGAGTTCTTC. Protein: CASSRDSGSIEFF.

This chain uses TRBV28 with TRBJ2-1; the match to TRBD2 covers 7 bases. Germline CDR1 reads MDHEN; CDR2 reads SYDVKM. The CDR3 covers 12 residues. V lost 2 bases to trimming and J lost 13 bases; unmatched junction nucleotides: 5. This CDR3 is CASSLVGLSQFF. CDR3 coding DNA: TGTGCCAGCAGTTTAGTGGGACTATCACAGTTCTTC.

V is TRBV18 and J is TRBJ2-5; D is undetermined. This CDR3 is 13 amino acids long. Trimming pared 3 bases from V and 3 bases from J, leaving 8 bases between. Germline CDR1 reads KGHSH; CDR2 reads LQKENI. The CDR3: CASSPGRKETQYF. CDR3 sequence (DNA): TGTGCCAGCTCACCGGGCCGTAAAGAGACCCAGTACTTC.

This chain uses TRBV14 with TRBJ1-1; D remains unclear. The V end was cut by 3 bases, the J end by 2 bases, with 4 bases between. The CDR3 is 12 amino acids. Germline V gene data show CDR1 as SGHDN and CDR2 as FVKESK. The chain's CDR3 is CASSHSNTEAFF. The CDR3 DNA is TGTGCCAGCAGCCATTCAAACACTGAAGCTTTCTTT.

The chain uses TRBV3-1 (or the pseudogene TRBV3-2) and TRBJ2-2; D is possibly TRBD2 (5 bases). Per the germline V gene, CDR1 is LGHDT and CDR2 is YNNKEL (reference sequence). This CDR3 has 12 amino acids. V gave up 6 bases and J gave up 8 bases, with 10 bases separating them. CDR3 residues: CASRVRTGELFF. CDR3 coding DNA: TGTGCCAGCAGAGTCAGGACTGGGGAGCTGTTTTTT.

CDR3 coding DNA: TGCGCCAGCAGTGATTACTCCTTGGTGGATACGCAGTATTTT. Translating gives CASSDYSLVDTQYF. The chain has TRBV10-2 and TRBJ2-3; D gene unclear. V lost 3 bases and J lost 6, with 13 bases in between. The CDR3 spans 14 residues. Germline V gene lookup returns CDR1 WSHSY and CDR2 SAAADI.

The chain combines TRBV6-4 with TRBJ1-6, with TRBD1 as a possible D gene (6 bases). Germline CDR1 is MRHNA and CDR2 is SNTAGT. V dropped 5 bases and J dropped 9 bases, with 17 bases sitting between them. This CDR3 region has 15 residues. The CDR3 sequence is CASSRTGSGSSPLHF. In nucleotides, the CDR3 is TGTGCCAGCAGTCGTACAGGGTCCGGAAGTTCACCCCTCCACTTT.

J is TRBJ1-2 and V is TRBV9; D possibly corresponds to TRBD1 (6 bases). The CDR3 loop spans 14 amino acids. The V end lost 6 bases, the J end lost 4 bases, and 16 bases lay between the germline ends. From germline, CDR1 is SGDLS and CDR2 YYNGEE. As DNA, the CDR3 is TGTGCCAGCACTCGGGGGGGGCAGATCTATGGCTACACCTTC. Its translation: CASTRGGQIYGYTF.

The chain couples TRBV6-4 to TRBJ2-1; a possible D gene is TRBD2 (6 bases). V was shortened by 5 bases and J by 9 bases, with 17 bases between the two germline ends. Germline loops: CDR1 MRHNA, CDR2 SNTAGT. This CDR3 is built from 14 residues. The CDR3 region has the DNA TGTGCCAGCAGTCCAGAGGCGGGGAGGAGTGAGCAGTTCTTC. Protein product: CASSPEAGRSEQFF.

This clone was observed a single time. The chain employs TRBV7-6 and TRBJ2-7; no clear D. Trimming cost V 9 bases and J 1 base, with 7 bases left between them. Germline loops: CDR1 SGHVS, CDR2 FNYEAQ. The CDR3 has 11 residues. The CDR3 is CARSPSYEQYF. The DNA for the CDR3 is TGTGCCAGGAGCCCTTCCTACGAGCAGTACTTC.

The J gene is TRBJ1-1, the V gene TRBV6-5, with D unclear. CDR1 is MNHEY and CDR2 is SVGAGI in the germline V gene. The CDR3 is 15 residues long. The V end was cut by 6 bases, the J end by 1 base, with 15 bases between. CDR3 DNA sequence: TGTGCCAGCAGCCCCCGGGAAGGGTGGAACACTGAAGCTTTCTTT. This encodes CASSPREGWNTEAFF.

This clone was picked up a small number of times. The V gene is TRBV13, the J gene TRBJ2-7; 10 bases match TRBD2. The CDR3 has 18 amino acids. V shed 4 bases, J shed 0 bases, and the junction held 12 bases outside the gene matches. CDR1 is PRHDT and CDR2 is FYEKMQ in the germline V gene (reference sequence). The CDR3 DNA reads TGTGCCAGCAGCTACCGGACTAGCGGAGGCGCAAGCTCCTACGAGCAGTACTTC. It specifies CASSYRTSGGASSYEQYF.

The chain carries TRBV9 and TRBJ2-3, with D perhaps matching TRBD1 (6 bases). With 0 bases removed from V and 2 bases from J, the gap between germline ends came to 10 bases. Germline loops: CDR1 SGDLS, CDR2 YYNGEE. This CDR3 has 15 amino acids. The chain's CDR3 is CASSVVGQSTDTQYF. The CDR3, as DNA: TGTGCCAGCAGCGTAGTCGGACAGTCCACAGATACGCAGTATTTT.

CDR3 DNA: TGCGCCAGCAGCTCCGGGACAGGGCAACCCACTGTGCGGTACTTC. Protein: CASSSGTGQPTVRYF. The rearrangement joins TRBV5-1 to TRBJ2-7, with 9 bases lining up with TRBD1. This CDR3 contains 15 residues. J gave up 12 bases and V 3 bases, and 16 bases lay outside the gene matches. Germline CDR1 SGHRS, CDR2 YFSETQ.

V and J are TRBV5-1 and TRBJ1-5; D not certain. The V gene's germline CDR1 is SGHRS and CDR2 YFSETQ. The CDR3 contains 15 residues. V was pared by 0 bases and J by 6 bases, with 13 bases between. Written as DNA, the CDR3 is TGCGCCAGCAGCTTGGGGGAGCTCCCTAGTCAGCCCCAGCATTTT. This translates into CASSLGELPSQPQHF.

The chain uses TRBV3-1 (or the pseudogene TRBV3-2) and TRBJ2-5; the match to TRBD2 covers 7 bases. Germline V gene lookup returns CDR1 LGHDT and CDR2 YNNKEL (reference sequence). The CDR3 extends over 15 amino acids. With V trimmed by 2 bases and J by 7 bases, 10 bases remained unmatched. The CDR3 loop is CASSQRLARSVTQYF. DNA for the CDR3: TGTGCCAGCAGCCAACGACTAGCAAGGAGCGTGACCCAGTACTTC.

The genes are TRBV7-2 and TRBJ2-5, with D maybe TRBD2 (7 bases). V lost 5 bases and J lost 4, with 20 bases in between. This CDR3 has 16 amino acids. CDR1 and CDR2 from the germline V gene are SGHTA and FQGNSA. CDR3 residues: CASSPSWRGQGETQYF. CDR3 coding DNA: TGTGCCAGCAGCCCTTCCTGGCGGGGGCAGGGAGAGACCCAGTACTTC. The variable domain in full, with the rest retrieved from reference TRBV7-2 and TRBJ2-5, is GAGVSQSPSNKVTEKGKDVELRCDPISGHTALYWYRQSLGQGLEFLIYFQGNSAPDKSGLPSDRFSAERTGGSVSTLTIQRTQQEDSAVYLCASSPSWRGQGETQYFGPGTRLLVL.

The V and J genes are TRBV27 and TRBJ1-4; 8 bases match TRBD1. The trim removed 6 bases at V and 8 bases at J, leaving 11 bases unmatched. The CDR3 spans 15 residues. Per germline, CDR1 MNHEY and CDR2 SMNVEV (reference sequence). DNA of the CDR3: TGTGCCAGCAGACCCAGGACAGGGCGAAACGAAAAACTGTTTTTT. Protein product: CASRPRTGRNEKLFF.

The chain is built from TRBV24-1 and TRBJ2-1, with 9 bases lining up with TRBD2. The CDR3 covers 17 residues. The germline gives CDR1 KGHDR, CDR2 SFDVKD. Trimming cost V 3 bases and J 6 bases; bases outside gene matches: 11. The CDR3 nucleotides are TGTGCCACCAGTGATAGCACGCGGGGGGGCTTCCTCAATGAGCAGTTCTTC. Translated: CATSDSTRGGFLNEQFF.

The chain employs TRBV19 and TRBJ1-1; D not resolved. V lost 2 bases and J 2 bases, leaving 12 bases between the germline ends. The germline gives CDR1 LNHDA, CDR2 SQIVND (reference sequence). The CDR3 extends over 15 amino acids. CDR3 coding DNA: TGTGCCAGTAGTATATCTCTACCCGTCAACACTGAAGCTTTCTTT. This gives the protein CASSISLPVNTEAFF.

The chain employs TRBV25-1 and TRBJ2-5; no firm D call. Germline V CDR1 and CDR2: MGHDK, SYGVNS. The length of the CDR3 is 12 residues. With 4 bases removed from V and 5 bases from J, the gap between germline ends came to 8 bases. This CDR3 reads CASSGTMETQYF. In DNA form, the CDR3 reads TGTGCCAGCAGTGGAACTATGGAGACCCAGTACTTC.

This clone has a handful of counts. This sequence joins TRBV5-4 and TRBJ1-3, with D uncertain. Trimming cost V 0 bases and J 8 bases, with 9 bases left between them. The CDR3 runs to 13 residues. Germline CDR1 reads SGHNT; CDR2 reads YYREEE (reference sequence). CDR3 coding DNA: TGTGCCAGCAGCTTGGTGGGAGTGGACACCATATATTTT. Its protein product is CASSLVGVDTIYF.

The sample holds a few counts of this clone. The rearrangement joins TRBV5-4 to TRBJ1-2; possible D gene TRBD1, 5 bases. The germline V gene has CDR1 SGHNT and CDR2 YYREEE (reference sequence). V lost 6 bases and J lost 5, with 20 bases in between. The CDR3 has 15 residues. CDR3 coding DNA: TGTGCCAGCACCCGACCGGGGGTGACGCCTTATGGCTACACCTTC. Amino acids: CASTRPGVTPYGYTF.

This rearrangement joins TRBV12-3 or TRBV12-4 to TRBJ2-1; D possibly corresponds to TRBD1 (5 bases). The CDR3 runs 13 residues. Deletions cut 6 bases from V and 4 bases from J, with 10 bases between. The CDR3: CASRGPQYNEQFF. CDR3 DNA: TGTGCCAGCAGGGGGCCTCAGTACAATGAGCAGTTCTTC.

This chain connects TRBV7-2 to TRBJ2-2; TRBD2 might be the D (6 bases). V shed 5 bases and J shed 1 base, with 17 bases lying between them. Germline CDR1 SGHTA, CDR2 FQGNSA. The CDR3 has 17 amino acids. In nucleotides, the CDR3 is TGTGCCAGCAGCCTATATGGGGGGTTAGTGAACACCGGGGAGCTGTTTTTT. Protein: CASSLYGGLVNTGELFF.

This clone is classed as medium-sized. This chain joins TRBV9 and TRBJ2-3, with 8 nucleotides matching TRBD2. J gave up 2 bases and V 3 bases, and 8 bases lay outside the gene matches. The CDR3 spans 16 residues. CDR1 and CDR2 from the germline V gene are SGDLS and YYNGEE. CDR3 protein: CASSEPGGAPTDTQYF. The DNA of the CDR3 is TGTGCCAGCAGCGAGCCCGGGGGGGCCCCCACAGATACGCAGTATTTT.

The J gene is TRBJ1-4, the V gene TRBV6-5; 7 bases are shared with TRBD1. The CDR3 loop spans 15 amino acids. The germline V gene has CDR1 MNHEY and CDR2 SVGAGI. V lost 5 bases, J lost 4 bases, and 7 bases stayed unmatched. CDR3 sequence: CASSNRDSLNEKLFF. CDR3 nucleotide sequence: TGTGCCAGCAGTAACCGGGACAGCCTTAATGAAAAACTGTTTTTT.

V is TRBV5-4 and J is TRBJ1-4, with TRBD1 matching over 9 bases. The CDR3 covers 17 residues. Germline-derived CDR1 and CDR2 are SGHNT and YYREEE (reference sequence). V was clipped by 0 bases and J by 3 bases; unmatched bases: 6. This chain's CDR3 is CASSLARDRASNEKLFF. DNA of the CDR3: TGTGCCAGCAGCTTGGCCCGGGACAGGGCCTCTAATGAAAAACTGTTTTTT.